This is a list of T cell receptor beta chains from one sample in a study of blood T cell repertoires in COVID-19. The method was immunoSEQ multiplex PCR; TCRdb's version includes in-frame clones alone and lacks a portion of them. The sample contains around 340,000 clones, approximately 89% of which appear only once. Sequencing input: peripheral blood. These receptors all come from a woman aged 60-75 years with COVID-19, enrolled during active disease. Each CDR3 is given with its conserved first and last residue. Each record gives: V gene, clone size, D gene, J gene, CDR3 DNA, CDR3 protein. A D gene is named only where the DNA matches it firmly. Size tells how often a clone was seen (once, few, many) or the class of an expanded clone, and some rows leave it out.

V: TRBV3-1/TRBV3-2; size: NA; D: NA; J: TRBJ1-2; DNA: TGTGCCAGCAGCCCCTATACGGGGATTGCGGGGTATGGCTACACCTTC; CDR3: CASSPYTGIAGYGYTF
V: TRBV7-2; size: NA; D: TRBD2; J: TRBJ2-7; DNA: TGTGCCAGCAGCTTAGGCCTAGCGGCCGTATACTACGAGCAGTACTTC; CDR3: CASSLGLAAVYYEQYF
V: TRBV5-1; size: NA; D: TRBD1; J: TRBJ2-7; DNA: TGCGCCAGCAGCTTGGTCGCAGGGGGCCCCTACGAGCAGTACTTC; CDR3: CASSLVAGGPYEQYF
V: TRBV6-6; size: few; D: NA; J: TRBJ1-1; DNA: TGTGCCAGCATCGGGAACACTGAAGCTTTCTTT; CDR3: CASIGNTEAFF
V: TRBV28; size: NA; D: TRBD1; J: TRBJ1-5; DNA: TGTGCCAGCAGGAGGGACAGGGTTCAGCCCCAGCATTTT; CDR3: CASRRDRVQPQHF
V: TRBV19; size: NA; D: NA; J: TRBJ2-3; DNA: TGTGCCAGTAGTATACTAGCGCCTCCGTCAGATACGCAGTATTTT; CDR3: CASSILAPPSDTQYF
V: TRBV5-6; size: NA; D: TRBD2; J: TRBJ2-1; DNA: TGTGCCAGCAGCTTGGGGGCGGGGGTTGATGAGCAGTTCTTC; CDR3: CASSLGAGVDEQFF
V: TRBV12-3/TRBV12-4; size: once; D: TRBD1; J: TRBJ1-2; DNA: TGTGCCAGCAAAGGGACAGGACACTATGGCTACACCTTC; CDR3: CASKGTGHYGYTF
V: TRBV7-3; size: few; D: TRBD1; J: TRBJ1-1; DNA: TGTGCCAGCAGCTCACAGGGGCACACTGAAGCTTTCTTT; CDR3: CASSSQGHTEAFF
V: TRBV6-5; size: NA; D: TRBD1; J: TRBJ1-5; DNA: TGTGCCAGCAGGGACAGGGGAATAACTGATCAGCCCCAGCATTTT; CDR3: CASRDRGITDQPQHF
V: TRBV9; size: NA; D: NA; J: TRBJ1-5; DNA: TGTGCCAGCAGCCGAGGGGGTTCCAATCAGCCCCAGCATTTT; CDR3: CASSRGGSNQPQHF
V: TRBV7-2; size: NA; D: TRBD2; J: TRBJ2-1; DNA: TGTGCCAGCAGCATAGGGCTAGCGGGGGCCTACAATGAGCAGTTCTTC; CDR3: CASSIGLAGAYNEQFF
V: TRBV12-5; size: NA; D: NA; J: TRBJ1-1; DNA: TGTGCTAGTGCCATGGGCGGGGGGACTGAAGCTTTCTTT; CDR3: CASAMGGGTEAFF